The clone carrying this T cell receptor (beta chain) occurred many times. The data are from a study of spatial heterogeneity in lung cancer. Across the whole study: More than 8.5 raw reads, on average, carried each unique TCR and UMI combination.

In TCRdb, the 5' RACE reads were re-called with MiXCR into one record per CDR3 protein. Of tens of thousands of distinct CDR3 sequences detected, 10% to 15% appear once; the ten largest clones hold 6.5% to 8.5%. The V gene lost 8 bases and the J gene lost 1 base, with 11 bases spanning the gap. This CDR3 is built from 12 residues. CDR1 and CDR2 (germline): SQVTM, ANQGSEA. As for time point: sample taken at primary tumor resection. Frozen PBMC, nontumor lung or tumor provided whole RNA, which was sequenced unsorted. The sequence came from a male donor with early-stage non-small cell lung cancer. This chain links TRBV29-1 with TRBJ1-1; D is undetermined. Sequenced material: PBMCs, taken at surgery. The CDR3 spells CSSVGSNTEAFF. The CDR3 coding sequence is TGCAGCTCGGTGGGGTCGAACACTGAAGCTTTCTTT.